The rows below give T cell receptor beta chains drawn from one sample of a study of blood T cell repertoires in COVID-19. Some clones are missing from TCRdb's copy, which holds only in-frame ones; the method was immunoSEQ multiplex PCR. The sample lists about 220,000 clones; about four fifths were seen once. Sequenced input: peripheral blood. The receptors derive from a woman aged 80 or over with acute or convalescent COVID-19. Each CDR3 is given with its conserved first and last residue. Fields, in order: clone size, J gene, V gene, D gene, CDR3 protein, CDR3 DNA. A D gene is named only where the DNA matches it firmly. Clone size is stated in some rows and not others, as once, few, many or a class when expanded.

- | TRBJ2-2 | TRBV2 | - | CASRSVRGTGELFF | TGTGCCAGCAGGAGCGTCCGGGGCACCGGGGAGCTGTTTTTT
- | TRBJ2-2 | TRBV4-2 | - | CASSNDRNTNTGELFF | TGTGCCAGCAGCAACGACAGGAATACGAACACCGGGGAGCTGTTTTTT
- | TRBJ1-2 | TRBV7-2 | - | CASSLDSATNYGYTF | TGTGCCAGCAGCTTGGACAGCGCTACTAACTATGGCTACACCTTC
- | TRBJ2-3 | TRBV4-2 | TRBD2 | CASSQHGEGPDTQYF | TGTGCCAGCAGCCAACATGGGGAGGGGCCAGATACGCAGTATTTT
- | TRBJ2-7 | TRBV5-1 | TRBD1 | CASSLASAGTGRFMYF | TGCGCCAGCAGCTTGGCATCGGCCGGGACAGGGAGGTTTATGTACTTC
- | TRBJ2-2 | TRBV7-7 | - | CASSLDLEYGELFF | TGTGCTAGCAGCTTAGATTTAGAGTACGGGGAGCTGTTTTTT
- | TRBJ2-7 | TRBV5-4 | TRBD1 | CASSHRDRVGEQYF | TGTGCCAGCAGCCACCGGGACAGGGTGGGGGAGCAGTACTTC
- | TRBJ2-1 | TRBV7-8 | - | CASSSTRFEQFF | TGTGCCAGCAGCTCGACTAGGTTTGAGCAGTTCTTC
few | TRBJ1-6 | TRBV7-8 | - | CASSLWRDYNSPLHF | TGTGCCAGCAGCCTCTGGCGGGACTATAATTCACCCCTCCACTTT
once | TRBJ2-7 | TRBV15 | TRBD1 | CATSRGGTGGRDEQYF | TGTGCCACCAGCAGAGGGGGGACAGGGGGCAGGGACGAGCAGTACTTC
- | TRBJ2-3 | TRBV7-3 | TRBD2 | CASSVDSGGSTDTQYF | TGTGCCAGCAGCGTAGATAGCGGGGGTTCTACAGATACGCAGTATTTT
- | TRBJ2-5 | TRBV7-7 | TRBD2 | CASSPTQRTGGGGTQYF | TGTGCCAGCAGCCCTACGCAGAGGACGGGAGGGGGTGGGACCCAGTACTTC
- | TRBJ2-1 | TRBV11-3 | - | CASRLEGGASKNEQFF | TGTGCCAGCAGGCTAGAAGGGGGGGCCTCTAAGAATGAGCAGTTCTTC
- | TRBJ2-1 | TRBV3-1/TRBV3-2 | - | CASSHALVVHSYNEQFF | TGTGCCAGCAGCCATGCGCTAGTGGTACACTCCTACAATGAGCAGTTCTTC
- | TRBJ1-1 | TRBV5-1 | - | CASSSLGGTEAFF | TGCGCCAGCAGCTCCCTCGGGGGCACTGAAGCTTTCTTT
- | TRBJ1-1 | TRBV2 | - | CASSPTGVNTEAFF | TGTGCCAGCAGTCCGACGGGAGTGAACACTGAAGCTTTCTTT
once | TRBJ1-1 | TRBV11-2 | TRBD1 | CASRLGTENTEAFF | TGTGCCAGCAGGTTAGGGACAGAGAACACTGAAGCTTTCTTT
- | TRBJ2-1 | TRBV12-3/TRBV12-4 | - | CASSGDTREQFF | TGTGCCAGCAGTGGGGACACCAGAGAGCAGTTCTTC
- | TRBJ2-7 | TRBV13 | TRBD2 | CASSPGGVSYEQYF | TGTGCCAGCAGCCCTGGGGGGGTCTCCTACGAGCAGTACTTC
- | TRBJ1-5 | TRBV6-1 | - | CASSEAPLGSQPQHF | TGTGCCAGCAGTGAAGCGCCTCTAGGGAGCCAGCCCCAGCATTTT
- | TRBJ1-3 | TRBV18 | - | CASSPMGGASGNTIYF | TGTGCCAGCTCCCCAATGGGGGGGGCCTCTGGAAACACCATATATTTT
- | TRBJ1-1 | TRBV12-3/TRBV12-4 | - | CASSSQLAAFF | TGTGCCAGCAGTTCCCAGTTGGCAGCTTTCTTT
- | TRBJ2-3 | TRBV7-9 | - | CASSFRDTQYF | TGTGCCAGCAGCTTTCGGGATACGCAGTATTTT
- | TRBJ1-1 | TRBV7-2 | TRBD1 | CASSNPGQEAFF | TGTGCCAGCAGCAACCCGGGACAGGAAGCTTTCTTT
- | TRBJ1-4 | TRBV6-1 | - | CASSEGTVGHEKLFF | TGTGCCAGCAGTGAAGGGACAGTTGGCCATGAAAAACTGTTTTTT
- | TRBJ2-7 | TRBV21-1 | - | CASSINRDTF | TGTGCCAGCAGCATCAACCGGGACACCTTC
- | TRBJ1-2 | TRBV6-6 | - | CASSPGRVGGYTF | TGTGCCAGCAGCCCAGGCAGGGTGGGTGGCTACACCTTC
- | TRBJ1-2 | TRBV7-2 | - | CASSPDRNYGYTF | TGTGCCAGCAGCCCTGACAGGAACTATGGCTACACCTTC
- | TRBJ1-6 | TRBV3-1/TRBV3-2 | - | CASSQDIRGFHSPLHF | TGTGCCAGCAGCCAAGATATAAGGGGGTTTCATTCACCCCTCCACTTT
- | TRBJ1-5 | TRBV5-5 | TRBD1 | CASSSHHGQGGYNQPQHF | TGTGCCAGCAGCTCACACCACGGACAGGGCGGTTACAATCAGCCCCAGCATTTT
- | TRBJ2-3 | TRBV6-4 | TRBD1 | CASSEGTAFTDTQYF | TGTGCCAGCAGTGAGGGGACAGCGTTCACAGATACGCAGTATTTT
once | TRBJ1-3 | TRBV2 | - | CASSEGMHSGNTIYF | TGTGCCAGCAGTGAGGGCATGCACTCTGGAAACACCATATATTTT
- | TRBJ1-1 | TRBV7-2 | - | CASSLEGQRNTEAFF | TGTGCCAGCAGCTTAGAAGGACAGAGAAACACTGAAGCTTTCTTT
- | TRBJ1-2 | TRBV3-1/TRBV3-2 | TRBD1 | CASRETGGVYGYTF | TGTGCCAGCAGAGAGACAGGGGGGGTCTATGGCTACACCTTC
- | TRBJ1-2 | TRBV2 | TRBD1 | CASSLQGANYGYTF | TGTGCCAGCAGTCTTCAGGGGGCGAATTATGGCTACACCTTC
- | TRBJ1-3 | TRBV10-3 | - | CAISEARAENTIYF | TGTGCCATCAGTGAGGCCAGGGCTGAAAACACCATATATTTT
few | TRBJ2-3 | TRBV6-2/TRBV6-3 | - | CASSYNIATDTQYF | TGTGCCAGCAGTTACAACATAGCGACAGATACGCAGTATTTT
- | TRBJ2-3 | TRBV25-1 | TRBD2 | CASSLPSGAHTDTQYF | TGTGCCAGCAGTCTCCCTAGCGGGGCGCACACAGATACGCAGTATTTT
- | TRBJ1-2 | TRBV11-3 | TRBD1 | CASSNTGGYGYTF | TGTGCCAGCAGCAACACAGGGGGCTATGGCTACACCTTC
few | TRBJ1-2 | TRBV7-2 | - | CASSLNGGAEGPLRYGYTF | TGTGCCAGCAGCTTAAATGGGGGGGCCGAGGGGCCCTTACGATATGGCTACACCTTC
- | TRBJ1-1 | TRBV9 | - | CASSSAASLTEAFF | TGTGCCAGCAGCTCCGCCGCCAGTCTCACTGAAGCTTTCTTT
- | TRBJ2-1 | TRBV15 | TRBD2 | CATSRDRLAGVEQFF | TGTGCCACCAGCAGAGATCGACTAGCGGGGGTGGAGCAGTTCTTC
- | TRBJ1-5 | TRBV7-2 | - | CASSLQVSEPQHF | TGTGCCAGCAGCTTACAAGTCAGCGAGCCCCAGCATTTT
- | TRBJ1-2 | TRBV7-2 | - | CASSQVIRTTGYTF | TGTGCCAGCAGCCAAGTCATTCGAACAACCGGCTACACCTTC
- | TRBJ2-7 | TRBV5-1 | - | CASSLAGFSAQYF | TGCGCCAGCAGCTTGGCCGGGTTCTCCGCACAGTACTTC
- | TRBJ2-1 | TRBV30 | TRBD2 | CAWNSGGTNEQFF | TGTGCCTGGAACAGCGGGGGGACCAATGAGCAGTTCTTC
- | TRBJ2-3 | TRBV7-9 | TRBD1 | CASSSTGGPDTQYF | TGTGCCAGCAGCTCTACAGGGGGCCCAGATACGCAGTATTTT
once | TRBJ1-2 | TRBV6-5 | TRBD1 | CASSTRDRGNYGYTF | TGTGCCAGCAGTACCCGGGACAGGGGAAACTATGGCTACACCTTC
- | TRBJ2-1 | TRBV9 | - | CASSVEGGGAHEQFF | TGTGCCAGCAGCGTAGAGGGAGGAGGGGCCCACGAGCAGTTCTTC
- | TRBJ1-2 | TRBV7-6 | TRBD1 | CASSPQIDRGNGYTF | TGTGCCAGCAGCCCCCAGATCGACAGGGGGAATGGCTACACCTTC
once | TRBJ2-1 | TRBV24-1 | - | CATSPQGQAGQFF | TGTGCCACCAGTCCCCAGGGGCAGGCTGGGCAGTTCTTC
- | TRBJ2-3 | TRBV5-4 | TRBD2 | CASSSGGLGDTQYF | TGTGCCAGCAGTTCGGGAGGGCTAGGAGATACGCAGTATTTT
- | TRBJ2-1 | TRBV5-1 | TRBD1 | CASSLDPTGGRHNEQFF | TGCGCCAGCAGCTTGGACCCCACAGGGGGGAGGCACAATGAGCAGTTCTTC
- | TRBJ1-4 | TRBV5-1 | TRBD1 | CASSWRTGEGQLFF | TGCGCCAGCAGCTGGAGGACAGGGGAAGGTCAACTGTTTTTT